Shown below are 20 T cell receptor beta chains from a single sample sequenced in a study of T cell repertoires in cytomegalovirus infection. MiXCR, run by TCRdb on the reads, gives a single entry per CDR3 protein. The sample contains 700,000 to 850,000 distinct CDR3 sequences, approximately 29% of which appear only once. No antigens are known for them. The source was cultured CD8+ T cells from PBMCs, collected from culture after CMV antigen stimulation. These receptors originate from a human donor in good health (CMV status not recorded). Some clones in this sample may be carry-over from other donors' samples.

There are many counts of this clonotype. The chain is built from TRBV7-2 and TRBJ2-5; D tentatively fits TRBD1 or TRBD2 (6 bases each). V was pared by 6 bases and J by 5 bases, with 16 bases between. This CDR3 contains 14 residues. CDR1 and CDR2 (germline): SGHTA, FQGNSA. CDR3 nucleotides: TGTGCCAGCAGTCATCGGGGGCCGGGGGAGACCCAGTACTTC. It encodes CASSHRGPGETQYF.

The CDR3 nucleotides read TGTGCCAGCAGCCCAGGGACAGGTAACGGAGAGACCCAGTACTTC. It codes for CASSPGTGNGETQYF. The rearrangement links TRBV5-4 to TRBJ2-5, with TRBD1 matching over 8 bases. After removal of 4 bases from V and 4 bases from J, the junction contained 9 bases not matched to a gene. This CDR3 region has 15 residues. Germline V gives CDR1 SGHNT, CDR2 YYREEE (reference sequence).

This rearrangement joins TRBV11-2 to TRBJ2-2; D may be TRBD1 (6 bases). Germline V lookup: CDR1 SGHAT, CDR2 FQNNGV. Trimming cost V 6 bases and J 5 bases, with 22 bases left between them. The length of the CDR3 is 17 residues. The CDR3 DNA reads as TGTGCCAGCAGGTCACCGGGACACAGAAGCAGGACCGGGGAGCTGTTTTTT. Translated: CASRSPGHRSRTGELFF.

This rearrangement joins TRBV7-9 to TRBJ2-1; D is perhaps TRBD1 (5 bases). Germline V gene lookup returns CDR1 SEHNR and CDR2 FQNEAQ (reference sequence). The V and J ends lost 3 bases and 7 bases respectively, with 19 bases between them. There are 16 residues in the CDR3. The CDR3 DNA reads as TGTGCCAGCAGCTTGGATGCAGGGCGCGGTGAAAATGAGCAGTTCTTC. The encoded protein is CASSLDAGRGENEQFF.

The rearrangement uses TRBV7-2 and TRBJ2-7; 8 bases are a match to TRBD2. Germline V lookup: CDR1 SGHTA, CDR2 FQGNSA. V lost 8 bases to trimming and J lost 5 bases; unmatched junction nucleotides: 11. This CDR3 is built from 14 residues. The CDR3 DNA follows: TGTGCCAGCTCCCGGGGGGGAGGGTACGACGAGCAGTACTTC. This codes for CASSRGGGYDEQYF.

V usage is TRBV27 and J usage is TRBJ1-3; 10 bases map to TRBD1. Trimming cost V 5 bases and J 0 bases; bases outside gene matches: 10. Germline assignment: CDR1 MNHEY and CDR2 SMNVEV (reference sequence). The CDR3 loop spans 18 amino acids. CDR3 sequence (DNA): TGTGCCAGCAGTGGCCGGGACAGGGGTAGGATCTCTGGAAACACCATATATTTT. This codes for CASSGRDRGRISGNTIYF.

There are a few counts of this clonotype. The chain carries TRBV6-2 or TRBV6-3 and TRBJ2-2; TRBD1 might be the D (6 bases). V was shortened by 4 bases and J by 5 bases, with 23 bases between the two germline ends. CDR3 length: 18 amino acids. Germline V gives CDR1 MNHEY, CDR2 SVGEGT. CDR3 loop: CASSSQGRDPQRTGELFF. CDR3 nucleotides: TGTGCCAGCAGTTCACAGGGCAGGGACCCTCAGAGGACCGGGGAGCTGTTTTTT.

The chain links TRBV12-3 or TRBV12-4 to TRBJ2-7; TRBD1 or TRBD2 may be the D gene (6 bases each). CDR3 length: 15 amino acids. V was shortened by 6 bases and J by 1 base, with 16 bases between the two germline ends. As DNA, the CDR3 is TGTGCCAGCAGCGGGGGCCAGACAGGTTCCTACGAGCAGTACTTC. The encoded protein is CASSGGQTGSYEQYF.

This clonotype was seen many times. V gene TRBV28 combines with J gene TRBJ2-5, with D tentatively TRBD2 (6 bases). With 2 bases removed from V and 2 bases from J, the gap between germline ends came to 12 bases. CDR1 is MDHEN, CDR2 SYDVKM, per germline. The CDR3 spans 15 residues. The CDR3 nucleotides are TGTGCCAGCAGTTTAGCGGGGCGTTCGCAAGAGACCCAGTACTTC. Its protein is CASSLAGRSQETQYF.

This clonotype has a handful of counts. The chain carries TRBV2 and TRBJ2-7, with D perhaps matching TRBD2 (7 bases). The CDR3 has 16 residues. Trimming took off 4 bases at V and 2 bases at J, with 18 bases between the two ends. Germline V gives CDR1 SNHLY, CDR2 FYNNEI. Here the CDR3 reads CASSGVTGGFTYEQYF. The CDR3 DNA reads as TGTGCCAGCAGTGGTGTAACGGGGGGCTTCACCTACGAGCAGTACTTC.

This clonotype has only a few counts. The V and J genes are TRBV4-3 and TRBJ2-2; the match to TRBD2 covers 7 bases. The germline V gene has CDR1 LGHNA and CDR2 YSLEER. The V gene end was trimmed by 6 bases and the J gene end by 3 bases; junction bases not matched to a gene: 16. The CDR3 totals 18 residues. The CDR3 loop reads CASSHPGGGDGYTGELFF. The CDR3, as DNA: TGCGCCAGCAGTCATCCGGGGGGTGGGGACGGGTACACCGGGGAGCTGTTTTTT.

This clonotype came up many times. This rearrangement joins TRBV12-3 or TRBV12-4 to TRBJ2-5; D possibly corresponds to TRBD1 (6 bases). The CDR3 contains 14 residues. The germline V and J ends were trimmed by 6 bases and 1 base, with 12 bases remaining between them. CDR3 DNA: TGTGCCAGCAGACTACAGGGTTCCCAAGAGACCCAGTACTTC. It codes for CASRLQGSQETQYF.

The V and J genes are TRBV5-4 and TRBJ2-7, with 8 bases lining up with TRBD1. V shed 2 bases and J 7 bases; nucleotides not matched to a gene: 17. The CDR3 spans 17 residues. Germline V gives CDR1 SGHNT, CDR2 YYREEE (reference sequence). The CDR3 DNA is TGTGCCAGCAGCTTAATAACGACAGGGGACCTACCGGGGGAGCAGTACGTC. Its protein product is CASSLITTGDLPGEQYV.

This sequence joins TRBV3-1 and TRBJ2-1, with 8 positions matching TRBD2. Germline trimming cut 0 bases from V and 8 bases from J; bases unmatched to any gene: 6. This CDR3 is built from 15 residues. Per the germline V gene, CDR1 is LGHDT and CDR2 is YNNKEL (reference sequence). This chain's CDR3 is CASSQDGLAGYEQFF. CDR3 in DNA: TGTGCCAGCAGCCAAGACGGACTAGCTGGCTATGAGCAGTTCTTC.

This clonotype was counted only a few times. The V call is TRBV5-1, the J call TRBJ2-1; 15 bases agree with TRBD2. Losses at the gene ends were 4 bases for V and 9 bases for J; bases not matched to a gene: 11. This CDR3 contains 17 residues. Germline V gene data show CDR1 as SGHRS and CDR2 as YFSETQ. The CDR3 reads CASSPGLAGGHSGEQFF. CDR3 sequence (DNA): TGCGCCAGCAGCCCAGGACTAGCGGGGGGGCACAGCGGTGAGCAGTTCTTC. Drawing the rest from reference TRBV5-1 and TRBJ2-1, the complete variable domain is KAGVTQTPRYLIKTRGQQVTLSCSPISGHRSVSWYQQTPGQGLQFLFEYFSETQRNKGNFPGRFSGRQFSNSRSEMNVSTLELGDSALYLCASSPGLAGGHSGEQFFGPGTRLTVL.

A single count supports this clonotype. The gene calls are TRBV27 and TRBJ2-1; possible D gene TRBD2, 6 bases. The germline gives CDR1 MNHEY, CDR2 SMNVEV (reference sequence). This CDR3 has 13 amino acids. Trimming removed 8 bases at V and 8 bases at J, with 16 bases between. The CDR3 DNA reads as TGTGCCAGCGGTAGCGGCGTCTGGGATGAGCAGTTCTTC. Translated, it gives CASGSGVWDEQFF.

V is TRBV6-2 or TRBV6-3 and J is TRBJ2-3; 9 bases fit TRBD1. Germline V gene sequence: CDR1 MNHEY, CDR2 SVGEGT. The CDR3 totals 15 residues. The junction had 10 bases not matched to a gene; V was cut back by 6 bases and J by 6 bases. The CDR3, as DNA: TGTGCCAGCAGATGGACAGGGGAAACAGGGGATACGCAGTATTTT. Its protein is CASRWTGETGDTQYF.

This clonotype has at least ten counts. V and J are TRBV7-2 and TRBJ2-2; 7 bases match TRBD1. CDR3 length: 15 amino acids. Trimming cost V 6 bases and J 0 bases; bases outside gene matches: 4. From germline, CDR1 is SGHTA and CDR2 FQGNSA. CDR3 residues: CASRKGQPNTGELFF. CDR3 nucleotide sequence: TGTGCCAGCAGGAAGGGACAGCCGAACACCGGGGAGCTGTTTTTT.

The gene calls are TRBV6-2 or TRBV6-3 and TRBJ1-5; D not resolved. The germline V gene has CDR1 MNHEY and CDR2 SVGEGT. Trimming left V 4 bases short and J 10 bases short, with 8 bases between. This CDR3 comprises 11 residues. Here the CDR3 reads CASSSGQPQHF. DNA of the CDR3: TGTGCCAGCAGTTCGGGCCAACCCCAGCATTTT.

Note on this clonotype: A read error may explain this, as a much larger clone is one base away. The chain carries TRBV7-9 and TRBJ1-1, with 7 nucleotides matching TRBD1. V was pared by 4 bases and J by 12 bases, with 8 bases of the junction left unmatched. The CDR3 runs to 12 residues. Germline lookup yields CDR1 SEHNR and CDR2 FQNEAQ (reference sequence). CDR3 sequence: CASSWRNRGSFF. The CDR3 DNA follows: TGTGCCAGCAGCTGGAGGAACAGGGGATCTTTCTTT.